Each of the 5 T cell receptor beta chains below was sequenced from the same sample in a study of cytomegalovirus exposure and HLA in healthy donors. PCR was performed using 60 Vbeta and 13 Jbeta primers. Only in-frame clones appear in the TCRdb table, and some are missing; sequencing was by immunoSEQ multiplex PCR. The sample shows around 93,000 clones, approximately 64% of them seen only once. The sequenced material came from PBMCs. Every receptor here comes from a boy younger than 18 in good health and CMV-seropositive.

The genes are TRBV5-4 and TRBJ1-1; TRBD1 matches at 9 bases. Germline V gene lookup returns CDR1 SGHNT and CDR2 YYREEE (reference sequence). J lost 4 bases, V lost 7 bases, and 5 bases had no gene match. The CDR3 is made up of 13 amino acids. The CDR3 loop reads CASGRQGGTEAFF. The DNA for the CDR3 is TGTGCCAGCGGGCGACAGGGGGGCACTGAAGCTTTCTTT.

This clone came up a few times. This sequence joins TRBV5-6 and TRBJ1-5; D possibly corresponds to TRBD1 (6 bases). CDR1 is SGHDT and CDR2 is YYEEEE in the germline V gene. There are 17 residues in the CDR3. The ends were cut back, 2 bases at V and 0 bases at J, with 15 bases in the middle. CDR3 bases: TGTGCCAGCAGCTTACGACAGGCCCTTTATAGCAATCAGCCCCAGCATTTT. Translating gives CASSLRQALYSNQPQHF.

This clone appeared a single time. The rearrangement links TRBV9 to TRBJ1-3; D not resolved. V shed 3 bases and J shed 1 base, with 14 bases lying between them. CDR1 and CDR2 from the germline V gene are SGDLS and YYNGEE. The CDR3 totals 16 residues. CDR3 sequence (DNA): TGTGCCAGCAGCGGAGGGAGTGTGGGGTCTGGAAACACCATATATTTT. Protein: CASSGGSVGSGNTIYF.

The chain is built from TRBV5-6 and TRBJ2-7; 12 nucleotides agree with TRBD1. Germline CDR1 and CDR2: SGHDT and YYEEEE. The CDR3 covers 15 residues. J gave up 3 bases and V 5 bases, and 6 bases lay outside the gene matches. The CDR3 DNA reads as TGTGCCAGCAGATCCCGGGACAGGGGGCTCTACGAGCAGTACTTC. It codes for CASRSRDRGLYEQYF.

The chain carries TRBV7-2 and TRBJ1-5; D is undetermined. The CDR3 loop spans 14 amino acids. Germline V gene data show CDR1 as SGHTA and CDR2 as FQGNSA. V lost 0 bases and J 4 bases, leaving 7 bases between the germline ends. The CDR3 loop is CASSLAGRNQPQHF. CDR3 bases: TGTGCCAGCAGCTTAGCTGGGAGGAATCAGCCCCAGCATTTT.